This TCR beta chain was documented in a study of CD8 T cells in ankylosing spondylitis. The study's findings and limits: Within matched ankylosing spondylitis synovial fluid, disease-linked clones were reportedly significantly enriched. CD8+ disease-linked clones were present at relatively low frequencies in blood. It appeared that ankylosing spondylitis blood was characterized by a TCR beta motif of eight highly homologous variants.

Molecular-barcoded quantitative 5'-RACE produced these TCR beta libraries. TCRdb recomputed calls from the 5' RACE reads with MiXCR, one row per CDR3 protein. The table lists 150,000 or so distinct CDR3 sequences, 9.8% of them singletons. Looked up from germline, CDR1 is SQVTM and CDR2 is ANQGSEA. CDR3 length: 14 residues. V dropped 7 bases and J dropped 2; count of bases not matched to a gene: 5. This clonotype has just a few counts. As yet, its antigen is unknown. The V gene is TRBV29-1, the J gene TRBJ2-7, with TRBD2 matching 13 bases. Sequenced material: blood, either unsorted or a sorted T cell fraction (not recorded which). The sequence was collected from a female donor with ankylosing spondylitis or in good health (not recorded which). CDR3 DNA: TGCAGCGCCGGACTAGCGGGGGTACCCTACGAGCAGTACTTC. Protein sequence: CSAGLAGVPYEQYF.